This T cell receptor (beta chain) was recorded in a study of T cells in Graves' hyperthyroidism and ophthalmopathy (dated by TCRdb to between 2017 and 2020). Regarding the research as a whole: Peripheral blood samples were taken at the time of initial diagnosis, prior to any treatment. A discovery cohort of roughly 100 patients, roughly 45 with Graves' ophthalmopathy and about 60 with stable Graves' hyperthyroidism, was used to find distinguishing TCR V-J signatures. The roughly 100 discovery patients were randomly split 7:3 into training and test sets. Prospective prediction of ophthalmopathy was tested in an independent validation cohort consisting of 18 hyperthyroidism patients and around 16 patients who later progressed to ophthalmopathy. Once sampling was done, hyperthyroidism patients were given methimazole at a starting dose of 30 mg daily, whereas ophthalmopathy patients were given high-dose intravenous methylprednisolone. TCR Vbeta CDR3 sequencing of 130 to 150 peripheral blood samples (43 ophthalmopathy, roughly 74 hyperthyroidism and approximately 17 progressor patients) is reported in the paper. In several Graves' hyperthyroidism patients, the study also compared T-cell repertoires from thyroid tissue with T-cell repertoires from blood. On the study overall, not on this receptor specifically: Sample size was not statistically predetermined, and investigators were not blinded to group allocation. In cross-validation, a model built on a 13 V-J signature told ophthalmopathy apart from stable hyperthyroidism with 85% to 90% sensitivity and 81% to 82% specificity, and in testing the same model reached 80%/75%. In validation, the model predicted progression to ophthalmopathy with around 71% sensitivity and roughly 72% specificity, a median of about 6 months before onset. Most expanded thyroid clonotypes (frequency above 0.001) were also detected in blood, suggesting blood repertoires may reflect thyroid immune responses.

Amplification of TCR beta CDR3 regions was carried out from RNA transcripts. For the first round of RT-PCR on the TCR CDR3, the HTBI primer set was used together with the Qiagen OneStep RT-PCR kit. Libraries were constructed in a second round of multiplex PCR, after which size selection and purification were performed. Sequencing of the libraries was done on an Illumina HiSeq2000 using paired-end 100 bp reads. The original methods were these. SOAPnuke was used to process the raw data, with reads discarded if the reads contained adapters or uncalled bases, had a mean Phred below 15, or lacked an exact constant-primer or identifier match. COPE v1.2.5 was used to merge high-quality paired reads, and clonotypes were defined as unique nucleotide sequences. MiTCR v1.1 was used to align clonotypes to the IMGT TRBV, TRBD and TRBJ reference segments. The analysis was restricted to V-J combinations with a frequency above 0.0001, which together covered roughly 99% of the repertoires. The TCS score was defined as the ratio of F50 (clonal expansion) to E x V (chaos), calculated using BLOSUM62-based TCRdist between CDR3 peptides within each V-J. Welch's t-statistics and random forest reduced around 520 V-J features to roughly 13, which were used in a naive Bayes classifier (R e1071). TCRdb took the public reads, trimmed them with fastp at Q25, ran MiXCR for clone calling and kept in-frame beta chains. CDR3 protein sequences are deduplicated, and each keeps its most common genes and DNA. The V and J calls here are based on TCRdb, not the publication. Counted in this sample were over 700,000 distinct CDR3 sequences; approximately 19% of them appeared once. The ten largest clones take up roughly 17% of the sample.

The hyperthyroidism patients were between 18 and 65 years old and newly diagnosed, with a disease duration of less than 2 months. The study excluded patients with uncontrolled infections, other autoimmune diseases, pregnancy or lactation. Diagnoses were established on the basis of clinical symptoms, serum thyroxine and TRAb, thyroid ultrasound, and orbital computed tomography. Blood from progressor patients was collected at the time of first diagnosis with hyperthyroidism, before any ophthalmopathy symptoms had appeared. PBMCs were separated from about 10 ml of fresh peripheral blood using Ficoll-Paque density gradient centrifugation. Patients classed as progressors first received a Graves' hyperthyroidism diagnosis and then went on to develop ophthalmopathy during follow-up. Total RNA was extracted using Trizol reagent, and RNA quality was assessed on an Agilent 2100 Bioanalyzer. This clonotype was counted a few times. What this receptor recognizes is not known. Per-base qualities were not stored, and no clone one base away is much larger.

This receptor was identified in a woman between 45 and 60 years old with Graves' hyperthyroidism that later progressed to Graves' ophthalmopathy. Source material: blood.

The CDR3 region: CAWRRGDTQYF. The sequenced DNA: TGTGCCTGGCGCCGAGGAGATACGCAGTATTTT. This chain is built from TRBV30 and TRBJ2-3; the D gene identity is not certain. V is clipped by 5 bases and J by 5 bases, and the sequence between their germline boundaries is 8 bases long. CDR1 and CDR2 (GTSNPN, SVGIG) derive from the germline V gene (reference sequence). From cysteine to phenylalanine, the CDR3 is 11 amino acids long. Just CDR3 DNA is preserved here, 33 bases in frame from base 1.